The following is a T cell receptor (beta chain) sequence with its context. Sequencing was performed with immunoSEQ multiplex PCR; in TCRdb, only in-frame clones are kept and a portion is missing. The table includes about 110,000 clones, roughly 80% detected once. The data were obtained in a study of blood T cell repertoires in COVID-19. Study overall: Sites across the United States, Italy and Spain contributed samples from acute and convalescent COVID-19. T cells, B-cell-depleted T cells, or PBMCs provided the cDNA or gDNA that served as material.

The CDR3 sequence is 16 residues long. Germline loops: CDR1 LNHDA, CDR2 SQIVND (reference sequence). V dropped 1 base and J dropped 4; count of bases not matched to a gene: 6. This clonotype was sampled from a woman aged 40 to 50 with acute or convalescent COVID-19. The sample comprised peripheral blood. The chain has TRBV19 and TRBJ1-1, with TRBD1 matching 10 bases. The CDR3: CASSIGLGQGVTEAFF. DNA for the CDR3: TGTGCCAGTAGTATAGGGTTAGGACAGGGGGTCACTGAAGCTTTCTTT.